What follows are 23 T cell receptor beta chains derived from one specimen sequenced in a study of blood T cells in healthy people across ages. Using a J-beta primer mix together with a sample-barcoded 5' primer, a second PCR was run for about 7 to 12 cycles. TCRdb itself ran the 5' RACE reads through MiXCR, one entry per CDR3 protein. Of around 820,000 distinct CDR3 sequences listed, roughly 25% were seen once; the top ten hold under 4.5%. This sample was shared with a second study, whose subject was T cells of mothers and their children.

The sample taken for sequencing was blood. The receptors were gathered from a boy younger than 18 in good health.

This clonotype was picked up a small number of times. The chain uses TRBV7-9 and TRBJ1-1, with D possibly matching TRBD1 (5 bases). Trimming cost V 5 bases and J 5 bases, with 15 bases left between them. CDR3 length: 14 residues. Germline V gene lookup returns CDR1 SEHNR and CDR2 FQNEAQ (reference sequence). The CDR3 nucleotides read TGTGCCAGCAGCCGAAATGCCGGGGGGACTGAAGCTTTCTTT. It translates to CASSRNAGGTEAFF.

The chain couples TRBV20-1 to TRBJ1-2, with 9 bases fitting TRBD1. CDR3 length: 11 residues. Germline CDR1 DFQATT, CDR2 SNEGSKA (reference sequence). J gave up 7 bases and V 5 bases, and 2 bases lay outside the gene matches. Written as DNA, the CDR3 is TGCAGTGCTGCGGACAGGGGTGGCTACACCTTC. This codes for CSAADRGGYTF.

This clonotype was detected a few times. The chain employs TRBV3-1 and TRBJ1-4; 7 positions agree with TRBD1. This CDR3 comprises 15 residues. Germline CDR1 is LGHDT and CDR2 is YNNKEL (reference sequence). Losses at the gene ends were 4 bases for V and 6 bases for J; bases not matched to a gene: 8. CDR3 loop: CASSPGDSSHEKLFF. The DNA of the CDR3 is TGTGCCAGCAGCCCGGGGGACAGCTCACATGAAAAACTGTTTTTT.

There are a few counts of this clonotype. V gene TRBV28 combines with J gene TRBJ2-7; maybe TRBD1 (6 bases). Germline CDR1 is MDHEN and CDR2 is SYDVKM. This CDR3 region has 14 residues. Between the trimmed V and J ends, which lost 8 bases and 4 bases, there was a span of 18 bases. CDR3 sequence: CASCTQGNRYEQYF. Here the CDR3 DNA reads TGTGCCAGCTGCACACAGGGTAATCGTTACGAGCAGTACTTC.

The rearrangement uses TRBV20-1 and TRBJ1-5; D remains unclear. The CDR3 is 13 residues long. The V gene lost 6 bases and the J gene lost 4 bases, with 13 bases spanning the gap. Germline loops: CDR1 DFQATT, CDR2 SNEGSKA (reference sequence). DNA of the CDR3: TGCAGTGCCCCCGAGGGTTCGAATCAGCCCCAGCATTTT. It specifies CSAPEGSNQPQHF.

The table lists this clonotype with a few counts. The V gene is TRBV29-1, the J gene TRBJ2-2; TRBD1 might be the D (5 bases). The CDR3 has 12 amino acids. Trimming stripped 8 bases from V and 5 bases from J, with 12 bases between. Germline V gives CDR1 SQVTM, CDR2 ANQGSEA. CDR3 residues: CSCKGVTGELFF. CDR3 nucleotides: TGCAGCTGCAAAGGGGTGACCGGGGAGCTGTTTTTT.

The rearrangement uses TRBV15 and TRBJ2-7; TRBD1 aligns across 10 bases. CDR3 length equals 13 residues. The J segment lost 5 bases and the V segment lost 5 bases, leaving 3 bases of the junction unmatched. Per germline, CDR1 LNHNV and CDR2 YYDKDF (reference sequence). CDR3 sequence (DNA): TGTGCCACCAGCCTTGACAGGGGGCACGAGCAGTACTTC. Its protein product is CATSLDRGHEQYF.

V usage is TRBV29-1 and J usage is TRBJ2-2; 10 bases agree with TRBD2. The CDR3 has 15 amino acids. J lost 8 bases, V lost 6 bases, and 12 bases had no gene match. Germline V gene lookup returns CDR1 SQVTM and CDR2 ANQGSEA. The CDR3, as DNA: TGCAGCGTCGCGGGCCTAGCGGGAGTTAAGGGGGAGCTGTTTTTT. As protein: CSVAGLAGVKGELFF.

This clonotype has a handful of counts. The chain links TRBV7-2 to TRBJ1-1; possible D gene TRBD1, 6 bases. This CDR3 is 15 amino acids long. V was trimmed by 3 bases and J by 6 bases, leaving 17 bases between them. Germline CDR1 is SGHTA and CDR2 is FQGNSA. CDR3 bases: TGTGCCAGCAGCTTCCGGGGCACGAGGGGGGCTGAAGCTTTCTTT. This translates into CASSFRGTRGAEAFF. Full variable domain (remainder filled in from reference TRBV7-2 and TRBJ1-1): GAGVSQSPSNKVTEKGKDVELRCDPISGHTALYWYRQSLGQGLEFLIYFQGNSAPDKSGLPSDRFSAERTGGSVSTLTIQRTQQEDSAVYLCASSFRGTRGAEAFFGQGTRLTVV.

This chain joins TRBV25-1 and TRBJ2-3, with a weak D call TRBD2 (5 bases). The CDR3 is 15 amino acids. The V gene's germline CDR1 is MGHDK and CDR2 SYGVNS. V shed 2 bases and J shed 2 bases, with 11 bases lying between them. The CDR3 DNA reads as TGTGCCAGCAGTGAAGGTGGGGAGCCCACAGATACGCAGTATTTT. This encodes CASSEGGEPTDTQYF.

The V call is TRBV7-2, the J call TRBJ2-2; no definite D call. The germline V and J ends were trimmed by 2 bases and 1 base, with 8 bases remaining between them. Germline CDR1 SGHTA, CDR2 FQGNSA. The CDR3 spans 15 residues. As DNA, the CDR3 is TGTGCCAGCAGCTTAATCCCCGGGAACACCGGGGAGCTGTTTTTT. Amino acid sequence: CASSLIPGNTGELFF.

The chain couples TRBV7-9 to TRBJ1-2; 7 bases map to TRBD1. The CDR3 contains 16 residues. V shed 0 bases, J shed 6 bases, and the junction held 10 bases outside the gene matches. In germline, CDR1 is SEHNR, CDR2 FQNEAQ (reference sequence). In nucleotides, the CDR3 is TGTGCCAGCAGCTTAGCCTTTGACAGGGAAGAGGATGGCTACACCTTC. It codes for CASSLAFDREEDGYTF.

The chain couples TRBV20-1 to TRBJ2-3; TRBD2 agrees at 8 bases. The length of the CDR3 is 15 residues. The V and J ends lost 2 bases and 3 bases, in that order; junction bases with no gene match: 7. Germline CDR1 and CDR2: DFQATT and SNEGSKA (reference sequence). In nucleotides, the CDR3 is TGCAGTGCTAGACCCAATAGCGGGGTGACAGATACGCAGTATTTT. Its translation is CSARPNSGVTDTQYF.

This clonotype was detected only a few times. The chain links TRBV7-9 to TRBJ1-3; D unclear. This CDR3 is 17 amino acids long. From germline, CDR1 is SEHNR and CDR2 FQNEAQ (reference sequence). Trimming stripped 3 bases from V and 0 bases from J, with 15 bases between. This chain's CDR3 is CASSLAQVLLSGNTIYF. CDR3 coding DNA: TGTGCCAGCAGCTTGGCCCAGGTTCTCCTCTCTGGAAACACCATATATTTT.

This clonotype showed up many times. This chain links TRBV20-1 with TRBJ2-7; TRBD1 aligns across 8 bases. J gave up 3 bases and V 3 bases, and 4 bases lay outside the gene matches. The CDR3 totals 13 residues. Germline CDR1 and CDR2: DFQATT and SNEGSKA (reference sequence). The CDR3 sequence: CSASSGQVYEQYF. The DNA for the CDR3 is TGCAGTGCTAGCTCGGGACAGGTCTACGAGCAGTACTTC.

Comment on this clonotype: At one boundary the junction diverges from the germline segment, which might be a read error. This chain joins TRBV13 and TRBJ2-1; TRBD2 might be the D (6 bases). CDR1 is PRHDT, CDR2 FYEKMQ, per germline (reference sequence). The CDR3 sequence is 16 residues long. CDR3: CVSSHFSGSSYNEQFF. DNA of the CDR3: TGTGTCAGCAGCCACTTTAGCGGCAGCTCCTACAATGAGCAGTTCTTC.

This chain uses TRBV9 with TRBJ1-2, with a tentative D call TRBD1 (6 bases). This CDR3 spans 15 amino acids. The germline CDR1 and CDR2 sequences are SGDLS and YYNGEE. The V end was cut by 0 bases, the J end by 1 base, with 10 bases between. The CDR3 nucleotides are TGTGCCAGCAGCGTAGAGGGGGGCAGTAACTATGGCTACACCTTC. It codes for CASSVEGGSNYGYTF.

Details on this clonotype: Sequence at one end of the junction differs from germline and may be a read error. V is TRBV28 and J is TRBJ1-2, with 7 bases lining up with TRBD1. CDR3 size: 13 residues. Germline CDR1 is MDHEN and CDR2 is SYDVKM. The CDR3 is CASTHRGAHGYAF. CDR3 DNA sequence: TGTGCCAGCACCCACAGGGGCGCCCATGGCTACGCCTTC.

This clonotype appeared once. The chain combines TRBV28 with TRBJ2-5; D might be TRBD1 (5 bases). The CDR3 has 15 residues. Germline-derived CDR1 and CDR2 are MDHEN and SYDVKM. Deletions cut 6 bases from V and 5 bases from J, with 19 bases between. CDR3 sequence (DNA): TGTGCCAGCAGCTCCAAGGGCCAGGGCTGGGAGACCCAGTACTTC. Translation gives CASSSKGQGWETQYF.

This clonotype has a handful of counts. This chain joins TRBV11-1 and TRBJ2-3, with a possible D match to TRBD2 (6 bases). This CDR3 comprises 16 residues. V was shortened by 0 bases and J by 2 bases, with 12 bases between the two germline ends. Per germline, CDR1 SGHAT and CDR2 FQDESV (reference sequence). CDR3 region: CASSLAPTRNTDTQYF. CDR3 DNA sequence: TGTGCCAGCAGCTTAGCTCCGACTAGAAACACAGATACGCAGTATTTT.

J is TRBJ2-3 and V is TRBV10-3; D is ambiguous. CDR1 and CDR2 from the germline V gene are ENHRY and SYGVKD. The CDR3 covers 16 residues. The V gene lost 0 bases and the J gene lost 2 bases, with 12 bases spanning the gap. The CDR3 spells CAISESHSLVTDTQYF. CDR3 nucleotides: TGTGCCATCAGTGAGTCACACAGCTTGGTCACAGATACGCAGTATTTT.

The rearrangement uses TRBV20-1 and TRBJ1-1, with D possibly TRBD1 on 5 matching bases. This CDR3 region has 13 residues. CDR1 DFQATT and CDR2 SNEGSKA come from the germline V gene (reference sequence). V was cut by 1 base and J by 6 bases, with 12 bases left in between. For the CDR3, the DNA is TGCAGTGCTAGAGCCAGGGTGGGCCCTGAAGCTTTCTTT. Translation gives CSARARVGPEAFF.

This clonotype has more than one count but fewer than ten. The rearrangement links TRBV7-9 to TRBJ1-3; D is perhaps TRBD1 (5 bases). The CDR3 has 13 amino acids. From germline, CDR1 is SEHNR and CDR2 FQNEAQ (reference sequence). V was clipped by 5 bases and J by 3 bases, with 8 bases between them. The CDR3 DNA sequence: TGTGCCAGCAGCGCGACAGATGGAAACACCATATATTTT. Translating it yields CASSATDGNTIYF.